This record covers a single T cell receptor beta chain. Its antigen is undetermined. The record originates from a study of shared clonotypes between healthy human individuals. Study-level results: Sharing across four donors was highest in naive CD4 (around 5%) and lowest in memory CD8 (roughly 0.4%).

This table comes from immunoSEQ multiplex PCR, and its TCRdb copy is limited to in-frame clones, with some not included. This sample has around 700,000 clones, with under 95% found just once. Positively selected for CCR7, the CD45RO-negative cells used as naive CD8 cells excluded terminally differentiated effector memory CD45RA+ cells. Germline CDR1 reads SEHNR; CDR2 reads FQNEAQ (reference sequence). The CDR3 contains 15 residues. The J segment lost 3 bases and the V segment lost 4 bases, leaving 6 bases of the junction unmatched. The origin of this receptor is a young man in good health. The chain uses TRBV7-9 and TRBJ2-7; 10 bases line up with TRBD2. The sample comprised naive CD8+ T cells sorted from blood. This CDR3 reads CASSSPGLAHYEQYF. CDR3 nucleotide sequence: TGTGCCAGCAGCTCCCCGGGACTAGCGCACTACGAGCAGTACTTC.